Following are 7 T cell receptor beta chains from one sample sequenced in a study of PD-1 blockade in classical Hodgkin lymphoma. Profiling relied on immunoSEQ multiplex PCR, and the TCRdb table lists in-frame clones only, not all of them. The sample shows about 27,000 clones, 88% of them seen only once. Exposure to brentuximab vedotin varied, and each patient had relapsed following autologous stem cell transplantation. Magnetic negative selection was used to purify CD8+ T cells from thawed PBMCs. The specimen was CD8+ T cells from blood, collected at baseline. Source of these receptors: a human donor with classical Hodgkin lymphoma.

V usage is TRBV7-9 and J usage is TRBJ2-3, with 9 bases lining up with TRBD2. The CDR3 runs to 16 residues. Germline CDR1 and CDR2: SEHNR and FQNEAQ (reference sequence). V trimming: 3 bases; J trimming: 4 bases; junction bases outside the gene matches: 8. CDR3 in amino acids: CASSFSRSGRADTQYF. The CDR3 coding sequence is TGTGCCAGCAGCTTCAGTCGTAGCGGGAGAGCAGATACGCAGTATTTT. Looking up the rest from reference TRBV7-9 and TRBJ2-3 gives the full variable domain: DTGVSQNPRHKITKRGQNVTFRCDPISEHNRLYWYRQTLGQGPEFLTYFQNEAQLEKSRLLSDRFSAERPKGSFSTLEIQRTEQGDSAMYLCASSFSRSGRADTQYFGPGTRLTVL.

The chain combines TRBV28 with TRBJ1-5, with TRBD1 as a possible D gene (6 bases). Trimming removed 5 bases at V and 5 bases at J, with 16 bases between. Germline V gene data show CDR1 as MDHEN and CDR2 as SYDVKM. This CDR3 is built from 15 residues. CDR3 loop: CASSTRGFGDQPQHF. The CDR3 DNA reads as TGTGCCAGCAGTACCAGGGGATTTGGGGATCAGCCCCAGCATTTT.

This clone turned up a few times. The rearrangement joins TRBV27 to TRBJ1-5; no definite D call. The CDR3 is 13 amino acids. Deletions cut 6 bases from V and 6 bases from J, with 12 bases between. CDR1 is MNHEY, CDR2 SMNVEV, per germline (reference sequence). CDR3 region: CASRLWAGQPQHF. CDR3 DNA sequence: TGTGCCAGCAGACTCTGGGCGGGTCAGCCCCAGCATTTT.

CDR3 residues: CASSLAGGAGYGYTF. The CDR3 coding sequence is TGTGCCAGCAGCTTAGCAGGGGGCGCGGGCTATGGCTACACCTTC. The chain links TRBV11-2 to TRBJ1-2, with 8 bases matching TRBD1. The trim removed 1 base at V and 4 bases at J, leaving 5 bases unmatched. This CDR3 comprises 15 residues. Germline lookup yields CDR1 SGHAT and CDR2 FQNNGV.

V gene TRBV4-1 combines with J gene TRBJ2-5; 9 nucleotides align to TRBD2. V gave up 5 bases and J gave up 5 bases; unmatched junction bases: 9. Germline V gene data show CDR1 as MGHRA and CDR2 as YSYEKL. The CDR3 totals 15 residues. The CDR3 loop reads CASSGGRVPKETQYF. DNA of the CDR3: TGCGCCAGCAGCGGCGGGAGGGTCCCCAAGGAGACCCAGTACTTC.

V usage is TRBV7-9 and J usage is TRBJ1-2; possible D gene TRBD1, 6 bases. Germline CDR1 reads SEHNR; CDR2 reads FQNEAQ (reference sequence). Deletions cut 7 bases from V and 0 bases from J, with 21 bases between. This CDR3 spans 17 amino acids. The DNA for the CDR3 is TGTGCCAGCACGGTAACCACTTTGGACAGAACTAACTATGGCTACACCTTC. Translated, it gives CASTVTTLDRTNYGYTF. The whole variable domain, remainder taken from reference TRBV7-9 and TRBJ1-2, is DTGVSQNPRHKITKRGQNVTFRCDPISEHNRLYWYRQTLGQGPEFLTYFQNEAQLEKSRLLSDRFSAERPKGSFSTLEIQRTEQGDSAMYLCASTVTTLDRTNYGYTFGSGTRLTVV.

This clone appeared a few times. V gene TRBV5-1 combines with J gene TRBJ1-3; D is perhaps TRBD1 (5 bases). Per germline, CDR1 SGHRS and CDR2 YFSETQ. This CDR3 has 16 residues. Trimming left V 3 bases short and J 1 base short, with 14 bases between. The CDR3 DNA reads as TGCGCCAGCAGCTGGGACGCCCAGGGATCTGGAAACACCATATATTTT. It is translated as CASSWDAQGSGNTIYF.